One and the same sample provided the 20 T cell receptor beta chains below, sequenced in a study of a mutant IDH1 vaccine in newly diagnosed glioma. Time point in this sample: baseline, week 1 (first vaccination visit). The treatment denotes: pre-vaccination baseline after standard-of-care therapy. The method was immunoSEQ multiplex PCR; TCRdb's version includes in-frame clones alone and lacks a portion of them. The sample records some 23,000 clones, 93% being singletons. This sample comprised PBMCs, obtained from a glioma patient treated with radiotherapy, temozolomide or both. The source of these receptors is a man aged 40-49 years with glioma.

Notes on this clone: This CDR3 is also generated by other DNA sequences in the sample. CDR3 residues: CASSLLGDEQYF. The CDR3, as DNA: TGTGCCAGCAGTTTATTAGGGGACGAGCAGTACTTC. This chain joins TRBV27 and TRBJ2-7; weak D call: TRBD1 (5 bases). CDR1 MNHEY and CDR2 SMNVEV come from the germline V gene (reference sequence). Trimming cost V 1 base and J 5 bases, with 6 bases left between them. This CDR3 contains 12 residues.

The chain links TRBV29-1 to TRBJ1-2; D unclear. V lost 2 bases to trimming and J lost 6 bases, with 13 bases between them. The CDR3 consists of 13 residues. Germline lookup yields CDR1 SQVTM and CDR2 ANQGSEA. CDR3 DNA sequence: TGCAGCGTTGAAAGTCGCCCTACGGATGGCTACACCTTC. Its protein product is CSVESRPTDGYTF.

The rearrangement joins TRBV7-8 to TRBJ1-5; 9 nucleotides match TRBD1. The CDR3 contains 15 residues. Germline V gives CDR1 SGHVS, CDR2 FQNEAQ. V was clipped by 7 bases and J by 8 bases; unmatched bases: 12. Written as DNA, the CDR3 is TGTGCCAGCACCCCAGGGGGACAGGGATGGGAGCCCCAGCATTTT. This codes for CASTPGGQGWEPQHF.

On this clone: A junction end diverges from the germline sequence, so it may reflect a read error. V gene TRBV2 combines with J gene TRBJ1-1; unclear D gene. The CDR3 spans 13 residues. CDR1 and CDR2 from the germline V gene are SNHLY and FYNNEI. CDR3 sequence reads: CASSEEGYTEAFF. CDR3 nucleotide sequence: TGTGCCAGCAGCGAAGAAGGATATACTGAAGCTTTCTTT.

The DNA of the CDR3 is TGTGCCAGCAGTACCCAAGATCAGCCCCAGCATTTT. Translation gives CASSTQDQPQHF. The chain has TRBV6-5 and TRBJ1-5; D gene unclear. Germline V gene data show CDR1 as MNHEY and CDR2 as SVGAGI. The ends were cut back, 5 bases at V and 5 bases at J, with 7 bases in the middle. The CDR3 totals 12 residues.

The V gene is TRBV11-2, the J gene TRBJ2-1; TRBD2 matches at 9 bases. In germline, CDR1 is SGHAT, CDR2 FQNNGV. The CDR3 sequence is 17 residues long. The V segment lost 5 bases and the J segment 7 bases; nucleotides outside the gene matches: 15. This CDR3 reads CASSNRERGRAVNEQFF. The CDR3, as DNA: TGTGCCAGCAGCAATAGGGAACGCGGGAGGGCCGTTAATGAGCAGTTCTTC.

The CDR3 loop reads CASTPAGVGTDTQYF. The CDR3 DNA sequence: TGTGCCAGTACCCCGGCAGGGGTCGGCACAGATACGCAGTATTTT. The chain combines TRBV19 with TRBJ2-3; weak D call: TRBD1 (6 bases). The CDR3 has 15 amino acids. Germline V gene sequence: CDR1 LNHDA, CDR2 SQIVND (reference sequence). Trimming shortened V by 7 bases and J by 1 base, and 15 bases separated the two germline ends.

The chain links TRBV27 to TRBJ2-3, with TRBD1 as a possible D gene (6 bases). This CDR3 region has 15 residues. Germline-derived CDR1 and CDR2 are MNHEY and SMNVEV (reference sequence). Trimming left V 6 bases short and J 2 bases short, with 15 bases between. The CDR3 here is CASRGPRGITDTQYF. In nucleotides, the CDR3 is TGTGCCAGCAGGGGACCCAGGGGAATCACAGATACGCAGTATTTT.

The rearrangement uses TRBV27 and TRBJ1-4, with D unclear. The CDR3 totals 13 residues. V dropped 2 bases and J dropped 4 bases, with 5 bases sitting between them. The germline CDR1 and CDR2 sequences are MNHEY and SMNVEV (reference sequence). This chain's CDR3 is CASSLGLNEKLFF. DNA of the CDR3: TGTGCCAGCAGTTTAGGACTTAATGAAAAACTGTTTTTT.

This rearrangement joins TRBV15 to TRBJ2-7; maybe TRBD2 (6 bases). CDR1 is LNHNV and CDR2 is YYDKDF in the germline V gene (reference sequence). V lost 5 bases to trimming and J lost 2 bases, with 19 bases between them. This CDR3 spans 16 amino acids. CDR3 DNA sequence: TGTGCCACCAGCGGAGGGTTGACTAGTATTACCTACGAGCAGTACTTC. Encoded protein: CATSGGLTSITYEQYF.

J is TRBJ1-1 and V is TRBV9; D remains unclear. The V end lost 1 base, the J end lost 2 bases, and 12 bases lay between the germline ends. Germline CDR1 is SGDLS and CDR2 is YYNGEE. The CDR3 contains 15 residues. The CDR3 spells CASSVTDHFNTEAFF. The CDR3 DNA reads TGTGCCAGCAGCGTAACAGATCACTTCAACACTGAAGCTTTCTTT.

In this sample, this clone turned up once. The chain couples TRBV7-8 to TRBJ1-5, with no clear D. The CDR3 consists of 15 residues. CDR1 SGHVS and CDR2 FQNEAQ come from the germline V gene. Trimming took off 5 bases at V and 7 bases at J, with 18 bases between the two ends. Here the CDR3 reads CASSTGRQIRQPQHF. DNA of the CDR3: TGTGCCAGCAGCACCGGTAGACAAATAAGGCAGCCCCAGCATTTT. The full variable domain, rest sourced from reference TRBV7-8 and TRBJ1-5, is GAGVSQSPRYKVAKRGQDVALRCDPISGHVSLFWYQQALGQGPEFLTYFQNEAQLDKSGLPSDRFFAERPEGSVSTLKIQRTQQEDSAVYLCASSTGRQIRQPQHFGDGTRLSIL.

The chain uses TRBV10-1 and TRBJ2-5; D possibly uses TRBD1 or TRBD2 (5 bases each). Trimming stripped 3 bases from V and 4 bases from J, with 9 bases between. The CDR3 contains 13 residues. Germline V CDR1 and CDR2: WNHNN, SYGVQD (reference sequence). The CDR3 region has the DNA TGCGCCAGCAGTGACTATGGGGGAGAGACCCAGTACTTC. Encoded protein: CASSDYGGETQYF.

The chain joins TRBV9 to TRBJ2-7, with D tentatively TRBD1 (6 bases). Germline assignment: CDR1 SGDLS and CDR2 YYNGEE. Trimming stripped 3 bases from V and 4 bases from J, with 14 bases between. The CDR3 runs 14 residues. The CDR3 nucleotides are TGTGCCAGCAGCGGCAGGGGTTACATTTACGAGCAGTACTTC. Translated: CASSGRGYIYEQYF.

A single count supports this clone. This chain joins TRBV4-3 and TRBJ2-5; no clear D gene. TRBJ2-7 matches the DNA end more closely, so the J call is doubtful. In germline, CDR1 is LGHNA, CDR2 YSLEER. The CDR3 runs to 13 residues. CDR3: CASSQENGNEQYF. The CDR3 DNA follows: TGCGCCAGCAGCCAAGAGAACGGCAACGAGCAGTACTTC.

This rearrangement joins TRBV30 to TRBJ2-7; possibly TRBD1 or TRBD2 for D (5 bases each). This CDR3 spans 17 amino acids. The germline V and J ends were trimmed by 1 base and 5 bases, with 24 bases remaining between them. Germline V gene lookup returns CDR1 GTSNPN and CDR2 SVGIG (reference sequence). For the CDR3, the DNA is TGTGCCTGGAGTGCAAAACCCGGGACCACTCAGGTCCACGAGCAGTACTTC. The encoded protein is CAWSAKPGTTQVHEQYF.

Only one count was recorded for this clone. The rearrangement joins TRBV5-1 to TRBJ2-4; D is unresolved. The V and J ends lost 0 bases and 0 bases respectively, with 4 bases between them. Germline V gives CDR1 SGHRS, CDR2 YFSETQ. This CDR3 comprises 14 residues. CDR3 loop: CASSLGLAKNIQYF. DNA for the CDR3: TGCGCCAGCAGCTTGGGACTAGCCAAAAACATTCAGTACTTC.

The rearrangement links TRBV4-1 to TRBJ1-2, with 7 nucleotides matching TRBD1. This CDR3 is built from 14 residues. Germline values: CDR1 MGHRA, CDR2 YSYEKL. With V trimmed by 5 bases and J by 7 bases, 10 bases remained unmatched. CDR3 in amino acids: CASSARDRGSGYTF. CDR3 in DNA: TGCGCCAGCAGCGCCCGGGACAGAGGGTCTGGCTACACCTTC.

The chain recombines TRBV19 with TRBJ2-7, with TRBD1 identical over 10 bases. This CDR3 is 14 amino acids long. Germline CDR1 LNHDA, CDR2 SQIVND (reference sequence). V shed 4 bases and J 7 bases; nucleotides not matched to a gene: 7. The CDR3 is CASSTLPGQGEQYF. DNA for the CDR3: TGTGCCAGTAGTACTTTACCGGGACAGGGGGAGCAGTACTTC. Together with reference TRBV19 and TRBJ2-7, the CDR3 gives the full variable domain: DGGITQSPKYLFRKEGQNVTLSCEQNLNHDAMYWYRQDPGQGLRLIYYSQIVNDFQKGDIAEGYSVSREKKESFPLTVTSAQKNPTAFYLCASSTLPGQGEQYFGPGTRLTVT.

The rearrangement joins TRBV9 to TRBJ1-6; no reliable D call. From germline, CDR1 is SGDLS and CDR2 YYNGEE. The CDR3 consists of 16 residues. Between the trimmed V and J ends, which lost 2 bases and 1 base, there was a span of 10 bases. The CDR3 loop is CASSVRDTSYNSPLHF. CDR3 DNA sequence: TGTGCCAGCAGCGTTCGTGACACGTCCTATAATTCACCCCTCCACTTT.